This TCR beta chain was retrieved from a study of T cells in Graves' hyperthyroidism and ophthalmopathy. Notes on the study in general: Most thyroid clonotypes expanded above 0.001 appeared in blood too.

Isolation of PBMCs was performed on around 9.4 ml fresh peripheral blood. A remark on this clonotype: Antigen unknown.

Per the germline V gene, CDR1 is MNHEY and CDR2 is SVGEGT. The CDR3 sequence is 16 residues long. V dropped 2 bases and J dropped 0 bases, with 13 bases sitting between them. Amplification of TCR beta CDR3 regions was performed using RNA transcripts as template. TCR CDR3 regions were first amplified by RT-PCR with HTBI primers. One entry per CDR3 protein, called by TCRdb with MiXCR from the multiplex PCR reads. This sample carries about 350,000 distinct CDR3 sequences, about a sixth of them seen once, and the ten largest clones take about 16%. The sequence was collected from a woman aged 40 to 49 with Graves' ophthalmopathy. Material: blood. The chain links TRBV6-2 or TRBV6-3 to TRBJ1-2, with unresolved D. DNA for the CDR3: TGTGCCAGCAGTTACGGGAAAAGTCTCACTAACTATGGCTACACCTTC. Protein product: CASSYGKSLTNYGYTF.